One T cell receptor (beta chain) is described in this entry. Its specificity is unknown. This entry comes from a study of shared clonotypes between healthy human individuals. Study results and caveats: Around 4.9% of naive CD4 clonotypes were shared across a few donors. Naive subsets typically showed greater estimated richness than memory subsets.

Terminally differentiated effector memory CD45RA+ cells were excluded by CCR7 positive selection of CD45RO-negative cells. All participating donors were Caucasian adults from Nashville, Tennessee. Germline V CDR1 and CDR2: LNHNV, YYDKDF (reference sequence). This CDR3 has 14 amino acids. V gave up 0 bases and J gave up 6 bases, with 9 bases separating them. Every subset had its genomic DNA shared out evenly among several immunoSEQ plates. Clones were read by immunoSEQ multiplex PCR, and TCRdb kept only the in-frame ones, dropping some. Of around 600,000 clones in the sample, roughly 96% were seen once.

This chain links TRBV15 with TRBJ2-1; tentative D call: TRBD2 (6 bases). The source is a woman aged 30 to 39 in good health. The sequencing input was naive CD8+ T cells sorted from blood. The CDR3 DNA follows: TGTGCCACCAGCAGAGACAGGGAGGTCAATGAGCAGTTCTTC. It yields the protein CATSRDREVNEQFF.